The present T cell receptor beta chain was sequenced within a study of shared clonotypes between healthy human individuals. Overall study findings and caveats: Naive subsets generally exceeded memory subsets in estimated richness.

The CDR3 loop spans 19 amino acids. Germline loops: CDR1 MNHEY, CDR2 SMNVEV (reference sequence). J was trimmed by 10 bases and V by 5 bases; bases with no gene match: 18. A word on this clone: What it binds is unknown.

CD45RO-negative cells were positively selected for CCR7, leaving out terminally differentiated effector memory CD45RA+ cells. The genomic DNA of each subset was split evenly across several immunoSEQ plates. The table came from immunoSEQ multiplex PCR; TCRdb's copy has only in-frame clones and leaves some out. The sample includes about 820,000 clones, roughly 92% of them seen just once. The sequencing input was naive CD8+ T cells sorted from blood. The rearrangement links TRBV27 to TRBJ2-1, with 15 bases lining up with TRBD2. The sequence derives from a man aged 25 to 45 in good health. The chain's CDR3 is CASSPGLAGGPVRQWEQFF. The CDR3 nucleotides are TGTGCCAGCAGTCCTGGACTAGCGGGAGGGCCGGTGAGACAATGGGAGCAGTTCTTC.